Sequencing of this T cell receptor beta chain was carried out in a study of T cell responses to AZD1222 COVID-19 vaccine. Study outcomes and limitations: Variant regions that are unmutated are reportedly the target of nearly half of spike-specific TCRs. Baseline serostatus was positive in only six AZD1222 recipients. Spike-spanning, vaccine-associated CD4 TCRs were dominant at 160-218 and 743-854. Spike-specific TCR breadth and depth went up after people got two AZD1222 doses.

Comments on this clone: As yet, its antigen is unknown.

This CDR3 has 14 residues. V was pared by 10 bases and J by 2 bases, with 10 bases of the junction left unmatched. Germline V gene sequence: CDR1 LGHDT, CDR2 YNNKEL (reference sequence). Only in-frame clones appear in the TCRdb table, and some are missing; sequencing was by immunoSEQ multiplex PCR. The listing contains 150,000 or so clones. The chain has TRBV3-1 (or the pseudogene TRBV3-2) and TRBJ1-1, with 7 bases lining up with TRBD1. The TCR was taken from an adult in good health. Sequences were obtained from peripheral blood. The chain's CDR3 is CATTGVAGNTEAFF. In DNA form, the CDR3 reads TGTGCCACCACAGGGGTTGCTGGTAACACTGAAGCTTTCTTT.